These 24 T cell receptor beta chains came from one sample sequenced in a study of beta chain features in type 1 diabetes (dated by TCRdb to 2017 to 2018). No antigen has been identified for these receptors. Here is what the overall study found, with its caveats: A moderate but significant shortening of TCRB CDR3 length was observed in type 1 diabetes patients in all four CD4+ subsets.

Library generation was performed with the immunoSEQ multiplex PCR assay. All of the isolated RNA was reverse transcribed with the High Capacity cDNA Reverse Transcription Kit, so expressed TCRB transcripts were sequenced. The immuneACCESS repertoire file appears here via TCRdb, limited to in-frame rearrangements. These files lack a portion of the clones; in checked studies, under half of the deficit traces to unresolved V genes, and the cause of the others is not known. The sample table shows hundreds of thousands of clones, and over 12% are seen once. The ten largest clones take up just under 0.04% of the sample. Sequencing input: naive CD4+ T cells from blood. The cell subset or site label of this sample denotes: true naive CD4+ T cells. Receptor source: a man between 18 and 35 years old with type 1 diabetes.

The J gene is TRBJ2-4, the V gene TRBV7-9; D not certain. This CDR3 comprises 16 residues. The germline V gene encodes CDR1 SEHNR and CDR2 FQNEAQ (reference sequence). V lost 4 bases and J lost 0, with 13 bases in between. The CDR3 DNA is TGTGCCAGCAGCTCCAGAGGTCCGACAGCCAAAAACATTCAGTACTTC. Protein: CASSSRGPTAKNIQYF.

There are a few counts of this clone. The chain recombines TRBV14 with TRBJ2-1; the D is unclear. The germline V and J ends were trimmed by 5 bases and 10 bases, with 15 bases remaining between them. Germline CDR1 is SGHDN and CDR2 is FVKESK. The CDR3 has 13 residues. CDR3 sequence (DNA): TGTGCCAGCAGCATCCTATCCTCGGACGAGCAGTTCTTC. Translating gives CASSILSSDEQFF.

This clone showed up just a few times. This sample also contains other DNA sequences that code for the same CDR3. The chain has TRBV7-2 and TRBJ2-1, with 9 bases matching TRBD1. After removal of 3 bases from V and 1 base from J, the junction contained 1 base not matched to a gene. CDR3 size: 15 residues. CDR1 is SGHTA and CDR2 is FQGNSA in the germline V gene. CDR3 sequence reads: CASSLGQGSYNEQFF. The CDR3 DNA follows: TGTGCCAGCAGCTTGGGACAGGGATCCTACAATGAGCAGTTCTTC.

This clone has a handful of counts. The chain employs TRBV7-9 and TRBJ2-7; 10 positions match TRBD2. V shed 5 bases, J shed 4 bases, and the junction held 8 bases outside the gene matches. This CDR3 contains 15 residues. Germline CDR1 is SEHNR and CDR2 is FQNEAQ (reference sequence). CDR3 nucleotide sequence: TGTGCCAGCAGCCCGCGGACTAGCGGTTATTACGAGCAGTACTTC. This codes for CASSPRTSGYYEQYF.

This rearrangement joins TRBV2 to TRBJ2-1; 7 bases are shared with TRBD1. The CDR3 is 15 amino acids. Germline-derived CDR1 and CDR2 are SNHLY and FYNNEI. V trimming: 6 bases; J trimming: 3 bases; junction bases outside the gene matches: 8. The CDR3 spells CASRGLGGGYNEQFF. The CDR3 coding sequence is TGTGCCAGCAGGGGGTTAGGGGGCGGCTACAATGAGCAGTTCTTC.

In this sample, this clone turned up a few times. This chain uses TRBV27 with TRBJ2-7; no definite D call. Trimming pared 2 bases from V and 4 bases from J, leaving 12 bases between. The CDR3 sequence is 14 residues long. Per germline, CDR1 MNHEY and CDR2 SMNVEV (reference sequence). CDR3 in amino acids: CASSLREGWYEQYF. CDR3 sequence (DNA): TGTGCCAGCAGTTTAAGGGAAGGGTGGTACGAGCAGTACTTC.

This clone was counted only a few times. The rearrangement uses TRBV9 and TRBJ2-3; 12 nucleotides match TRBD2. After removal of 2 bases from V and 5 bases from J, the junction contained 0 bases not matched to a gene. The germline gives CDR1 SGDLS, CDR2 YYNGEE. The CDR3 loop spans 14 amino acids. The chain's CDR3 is CASSVTSGGDTQYF. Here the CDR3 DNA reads TGTGCCAGCAGCGTGACTAGCGGGGGAGATACGCAGTATTTT.

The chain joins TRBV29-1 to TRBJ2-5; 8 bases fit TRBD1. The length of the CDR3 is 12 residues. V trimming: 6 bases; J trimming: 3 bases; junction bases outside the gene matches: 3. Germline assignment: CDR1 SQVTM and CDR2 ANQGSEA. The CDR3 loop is CSVHRGEETQYF. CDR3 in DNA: TGCAGCGTACACAGGGGGGAAGAGACCCAGTACTTC. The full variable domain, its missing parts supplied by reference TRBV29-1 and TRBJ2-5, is SAVISQKPSRDICQRGTSLTIQCQVDSQVTMMFWYRQQPGQSLTLIATANQGSEATYESGFVIDKFPISRPNLTFSTLTVSNMSPEDSSIYLCSVHRGEETQYFGPGTRLLVL.

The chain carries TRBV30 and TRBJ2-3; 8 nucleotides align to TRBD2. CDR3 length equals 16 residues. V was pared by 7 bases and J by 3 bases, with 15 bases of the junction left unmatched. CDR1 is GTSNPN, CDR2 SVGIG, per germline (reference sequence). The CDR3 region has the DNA TGTGCCTCAAGCAGGAGAAGCGGGAGTAGTACAGATACGCAGTATTTT. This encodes CASSRRSGSSTDTQYF. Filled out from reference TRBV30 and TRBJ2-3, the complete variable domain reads SQTIHQWPATLVQPVGSPLSLECTVEGTSNPNLYWYRQAAGRGLQLLFYSVGIGQISSEVPQNLSASRPQDRQFILSSKKLLLSDSGFYLCASSRRSGSSTDTQYFGPGTRLTVL.

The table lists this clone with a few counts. The CDR3 nucleotides are TGTGCCAGCAGCGTAGGAGCAGACCAGAGCACAGATACGCAGTATTTT. Its translation is CASSVGADQSTDTQYF. This sequence joins TRBV9 and TRBJ2-3; no reliable D call. CDR1 is SGDLS and CDR2 is YYNGEE in the germline V gene. The CDR3 contains 16 residues. Trimming took 0 bases from V and 0 from J, leaving 11 bases between them.

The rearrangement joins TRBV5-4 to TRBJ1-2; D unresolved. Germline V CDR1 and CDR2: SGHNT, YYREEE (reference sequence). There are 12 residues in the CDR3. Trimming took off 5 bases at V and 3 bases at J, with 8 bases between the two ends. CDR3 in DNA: TGTGCCAGCAGAGGTGGGGACTATGGCTACACCTTC. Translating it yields CASRGGDYGYTF.

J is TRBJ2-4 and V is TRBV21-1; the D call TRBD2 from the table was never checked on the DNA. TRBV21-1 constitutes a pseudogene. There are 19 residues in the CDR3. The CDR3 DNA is TGTGCCAGCAGCAAAGGCTCGGGACTAGCGGGGGGATCCAAAAACATTCAGTACTTC. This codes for CASSKGSGLAGGSKNIQYF.

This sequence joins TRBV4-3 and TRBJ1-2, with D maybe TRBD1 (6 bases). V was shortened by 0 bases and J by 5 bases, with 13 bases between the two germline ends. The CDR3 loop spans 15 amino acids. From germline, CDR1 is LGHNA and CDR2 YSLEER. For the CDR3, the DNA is TGCGCCAGCAGCCAAGATCCGGGGGCAAAATATGGCTACACCTTC. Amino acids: CASSQDPGAKYGYTF.

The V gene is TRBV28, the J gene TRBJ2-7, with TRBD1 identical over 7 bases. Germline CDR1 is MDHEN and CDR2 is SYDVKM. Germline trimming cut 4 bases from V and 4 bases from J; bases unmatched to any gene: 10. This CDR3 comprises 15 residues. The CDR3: CASSYPFGTVYEQYF. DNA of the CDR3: TGTGCCAGCAGTTACCCCTTTGGGACAGTGTACGAGCAGTACTTC. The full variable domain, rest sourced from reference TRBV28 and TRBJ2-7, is DVKVTQSSRYLVKRTGEKVFLECVQDMDHENMFWYRQDPGLGLRLIYFSYDVKMKEKGDIPEGYSVSREKKERFSLILESASTNQTSMYLCASSYPFGTVYEQYFGPGTRLTVT.

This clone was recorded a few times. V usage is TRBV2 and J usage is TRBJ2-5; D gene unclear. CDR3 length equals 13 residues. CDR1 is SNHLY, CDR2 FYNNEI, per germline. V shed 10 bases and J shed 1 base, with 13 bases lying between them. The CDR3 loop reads CATQGEPQETQYF. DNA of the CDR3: TGTGCCACACAAGGAGAGCCCCAAGAGACCCAGTACTTC.

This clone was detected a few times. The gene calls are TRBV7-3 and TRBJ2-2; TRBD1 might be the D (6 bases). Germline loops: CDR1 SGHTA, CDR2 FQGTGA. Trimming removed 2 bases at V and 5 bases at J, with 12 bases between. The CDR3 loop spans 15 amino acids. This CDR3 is CASSLSGVGTGELFF. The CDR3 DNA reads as TGTGCCAGCAGCTTATCAGGGGTCGGGACCGGGGAGCTGTTTTTT.

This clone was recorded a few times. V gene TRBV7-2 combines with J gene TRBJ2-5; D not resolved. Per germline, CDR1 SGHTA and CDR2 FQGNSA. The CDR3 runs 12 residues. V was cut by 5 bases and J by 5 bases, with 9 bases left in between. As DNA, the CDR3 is TGTGCCAGCAGCGTCAACGGGGAGACCCAGTACTTC. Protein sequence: CASSVNGETQYF.

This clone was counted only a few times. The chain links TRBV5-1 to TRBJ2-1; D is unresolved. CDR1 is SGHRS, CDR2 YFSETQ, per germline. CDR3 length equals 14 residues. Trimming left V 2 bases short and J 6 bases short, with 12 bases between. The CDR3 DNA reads TGCGCCAGCAGCTTTGATGGAAGGTTCAATGAGCAGTTCTTC. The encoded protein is CASSFDGRFNEQFF.

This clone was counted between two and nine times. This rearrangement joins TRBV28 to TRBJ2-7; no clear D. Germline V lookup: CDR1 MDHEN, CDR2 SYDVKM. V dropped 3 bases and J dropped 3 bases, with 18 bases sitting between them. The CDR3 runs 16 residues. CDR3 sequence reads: CASSFTASGFIYEQYF. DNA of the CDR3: TGTGCCAGCAGTTTTACTGCGTCAGGATTCATCTACGAGCAGTACTTC. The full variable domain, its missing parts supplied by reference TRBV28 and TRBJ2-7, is DVKVTQSSRYLVKRTGEKVFLECVQDMDHENMFWYRQDPGLGLRLIYFSYDVKMKEKGDIPEGYSVSREKKERFSLILESASTNQTSMYLCASSFTASGFIYEQYFGPGTRLTVT.

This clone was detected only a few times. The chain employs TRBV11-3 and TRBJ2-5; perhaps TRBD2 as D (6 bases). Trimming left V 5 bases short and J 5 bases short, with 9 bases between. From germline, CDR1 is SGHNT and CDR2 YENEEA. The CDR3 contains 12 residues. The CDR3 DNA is TGTGCCAGCAGCGCGGCGGGGGAGACCCAGTACTTC. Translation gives CASSAAGETQYF. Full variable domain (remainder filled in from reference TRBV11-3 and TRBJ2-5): EAGVVQSPRYKIIEKKQPVAFWCNPISGHNTLYWYLQNLGQGPELLIRYENEEAVDDSQLPKDRFSAERLKGVDSTLKIQPAELGDSAVYLCASSAAGETQYFGPGTRLLVL.

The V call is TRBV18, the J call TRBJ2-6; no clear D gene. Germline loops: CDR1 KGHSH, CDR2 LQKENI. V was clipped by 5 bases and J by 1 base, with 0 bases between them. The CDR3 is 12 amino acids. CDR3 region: CASSSGANVLTF. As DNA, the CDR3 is TGTGCCAGCTCATCTGGGGCCAACGTCCTGACTTTC. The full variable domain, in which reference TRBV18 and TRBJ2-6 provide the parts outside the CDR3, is NAGVMQNPRHLVRRRGQEARLRCSPMKGHSHVYWYRQLPEEGLKFMVYLQKENIIDESGMPKERFSAEFPKEGPSILRIQQVVRGDSAAYFCASSSGANVLTFGAGSRLTVL.

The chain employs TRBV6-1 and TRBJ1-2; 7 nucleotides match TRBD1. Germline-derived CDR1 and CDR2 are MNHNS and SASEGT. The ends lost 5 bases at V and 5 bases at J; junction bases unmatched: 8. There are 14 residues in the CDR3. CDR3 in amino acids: CASSQRQGMYGYTF. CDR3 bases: TGTGCCAGCAGTCAGAGACAGGGAATGTATGGCTACACCTTC.

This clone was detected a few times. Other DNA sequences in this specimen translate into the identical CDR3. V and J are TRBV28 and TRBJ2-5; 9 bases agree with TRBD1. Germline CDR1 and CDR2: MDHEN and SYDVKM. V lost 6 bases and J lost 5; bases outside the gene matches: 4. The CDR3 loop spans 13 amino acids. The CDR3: CASRQGALETQYF. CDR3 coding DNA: TGTGCCAGCAGACAGGGGGCCCTGGAGACCCAGTACTTC.

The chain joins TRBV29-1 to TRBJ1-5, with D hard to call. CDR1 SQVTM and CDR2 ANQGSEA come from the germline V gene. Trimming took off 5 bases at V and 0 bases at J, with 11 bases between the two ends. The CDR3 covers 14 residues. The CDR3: CSVRQADSNQPQHF. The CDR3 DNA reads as TGCAGCGTTCGACAAGCGGATAGCAATCAGCCCCAGCATTTT. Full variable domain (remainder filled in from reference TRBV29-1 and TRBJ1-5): SAVISQKPSRDICQRGTSLTIQCQVDSQVTMMFWYRQQPGQSLTLIATANQGSEATYESGFVIDKFPISRPNLTFSTLTVSNMSPEDSSIYLCSVRQADSNQPQHFGDGTRLSIL.